These 25 T cell receptor beta chains came from one sample sequenced in a study of blood T cell repertoires in COVID-19. The data were produced by immunoSEQ multiplex PCR, yet TCRdb's version contains in-frame clones alone and is incomplete. The sample consists of 250,000 to 350,000 clones, roughly 90% of them appearing once. The material sequenced was peripheral blood. These receptors came from a woman aged 25 to 45 with COVID-19, enrolled during active disease.

V usage is TRBV12-1 and J usage is TRBJ2-1; the table gives TRBD2 as D, unverified against the DNA. TRBV12-1 is a pseudogene locus. CDR3 size: 18 residues. The CDR3 sequence: CASSSGTSGSASYNEQFF. CDR3 bases: TGTGCCAGCAGCTCCGGGACTAGCGGGAGTGCTTCCTACAATGAGCAGTTCTTC.

The chain couples TRBV30 to TRBJ1-1; TRBD1 matches 9 bases. CDR3 size: 12 residues. With V trimmed by 8 bases and J by 1 base, 2 bases remained unmatched. Germline loops: CDR1 GTSNPN, CDR2 SVGIG (reference sequence). The CDR3 DNA reads as TGTGCCCTGGGACAGGGGAACACTGAAGCTTTCTTT. Its translation is CALGQGNTEAFF.

The genes are TRBV5-5 and TRBJ1-2, with D hard to call. V lost 2 bases and J 5 bases, leaving 22 bases between the germline ends. Germline assignment: CDR1 SGHKS and CDR2 YYEKEE (reference sequence). This CDR3 is built from 17 residues. CDR3: CASSLSGFTSGLYGYTF. The DNA for the CDR3 is TGTGCCAGCAGCTTATCCGGGTTCACTAGCGGGCTATATGGCTACACCTTC.

The chain links TRBV27 to TRBJ2-7; 8 bases align to TRBD2. V dropped 4 bases and J dropped 4; count of bases not matched to a gene: 9. The CDR3 runs 15 residues. CDR1 and CDR2 from the germline V gene are MNHEY and SMNVEV (reference sequence). For the CDR3, the DNA is TGTGCCAGCAGTTCCATAAGCGGGAGAGGTTACGAGCAGTACTTC. This sequence encodes CASSSISGRGYEQYF.

The rearrangement links TRBV19 to TRBJ2-1, with 12 positions matching TRBD2. V lost 5 bases, J lost 8 bases, and 7 bases stayed unmatched. Germline V gene data show CDR1 as LNHDA and CDR2 as SQIVND (reference sequence). This CDR3 is built from 15 residues. This CDR3 reads CASSLAGGRVDEQFF. The CDR3 region has the DNA TGTGCCAGTAGTCTAGCGGGAGGGAGGGTCGATGAGCAGTTCTTC.

This clone was observed a handful of times. The rearrangement uses TRBV24-1 and TRBJ2-2; 11 bases line up with TRBD2. Trimming cost V 0 bases and J 5 bases; bases outside gene matches: 7. This CDR3 is 18 amino acids long. Germline V gene data show CDR1 as KGHDR and CDR2 as SFDVKD. In DNA form, the CDR3 reads TGTGCCACCAGTGATTTGGGGCTAGCGGGAGGATTTACCGGGGAGCTGTTTTTT. Encoded protein: CATSDLGLAGGFTGELFF.

Here the CDR3 DNA reads TGCGCCAGCCGGCGGATGGCGGGGCCTAGCACAGATACGCAGTATTTT. The encoded protein is CASRRMAGPSTDTQYF. J is TRBJ2-3 and V is TRBV5-1; perhaps TRBD2 as D (6 bases). CDR1 is SGHRS, CDR2 YFSETQ, per germline. CDR3 length: 16 amino acids. The V end lost 7 bases, the J end lost 0 bases, and 18 bases lay between the germline ends.

The V and J genes are TRBV3-1 (or the pseudogene TRBV3-2) and TRBJ1-1; a weak D match, TRBD1 (6 bases). In germline, CDR1 is LGHDT, CDR2 YNNKEL (reference sequence). The V and J ends lost 1 base and 6 bases respectively, with 12 bases between them. This CDR3 contains 14 residues. CDR3 in DNA: TGTGCCAGCAGCCAAGGCAGGGGTAGGGCTGAAGCTTTCTTT. As protein: CASSQGRGRAEAFF.

The V call is TRBV9, the J call TRBJ2-3; 11 nucleotides align to TRBD2. CDR1 and CDR2 (germline): SGDLS, YYNGEE. V lost 0 bases and J lost 0; bases outside the gene matches: 3. There are 17 residues in the CDR3. CDR3 sequence (DNA): TGTGCCAGCAGCGTAGGACGACTAGCGGGAAGCACAGATACGCAGTATTTT. Translating gives CASSVGRLAGSTDTQYF.

This clone appeared a single time. The chain recombines TRBV2 with TRBJ2-7; a weak D match, TRBD2 (6 bases). The CDR3 is 13 residues long. Germline values: CDR1 SNHLY, CDR2 FYNNEI. The V end lost 4 bases, the J end lost 0 bases, and 7 bases lay between the germline ends. The DNA for the CDR3 is TGTGCCAGCAGTGGCGGGGCCTCCTACGAGCAGTACTTC. It translates to CASSGGASYEQYF.

The gene calls are TRBV14 and TRBJ1-1; 10 bases map to TRBD1. This CDR3 has 16 amino acids. CDR1 is SGHDN, CDR2 FVKESK, per germline. V shed 2 bases, J shed 4 bases, and the junction held 7 bases outside the gene matches. The CDR3 DNA sequence: TGTGCCAGCAGCCAATACGGGACAGGGGTGAGCACTGAAGCTTTCTTT. Translating it yields CASSQYGTGVSTEAFF.

This chain uses TRBV15 with TRBJ1-4, with 7 bases aligning to TRBD1. The V segment lost 2 bases and the J segment 8 bases; nucleotides outside the gene matches: 5. This CDR3 has 14 amino acids. Germline values: CDR1 LNHNV, CDR2 YYDKDF (reference sequence). In nucleotides, the CDR3 is TGTGCCACCAGCAGAAAGACAGGGTCGGAAAAACTGTTTTTT. It translates to CATSRKTGSEKLFF. The full variable domain, rest sourced from reference TRBV15 and TRBJ1-4, is DAMVIQNPRYQVTQFGKPVTLSCSQTLNHNVMYWYQQKSSQAPKLLFHYYDKDFNNEADTPDNFQSRRPNTSFCFLDIRSPGLGDTAMYLCATSRKTGSEKLFFGSGTQLSVL.

This chain connects TRBV27 to TRBJ1-2; TRBD1 matches 9 bases. The CDR3 has 15 amino acids. Losses at the gene ends were 6 bases for V and 8 bases for J; bases not matched to a gene: 13. Germline-derived CDR1 and CDR2 are MNHEY and SMNVEV (reference sequence). DNA of the CDR3: TGTGCCAGCAGCGGTTTTGGAACAGGGGGCGGGGGCTACACCTTC. Protein sequence: CASSGFGTGGGGYTF.

The genes are TRBV28 and TRBJ1-1; D perhaps matches TRBD1 (5 bases). V lost 2 bases to trimming and J lost 3 bases, with 10 bases between them. The CDR3 covers 14 residues. Germline V gene sequence: CDR1 MDHEN, CDR2 SYDVKM. CDR3 sequence: CASSLLQGYTEAFF. The CDR3 region has the DNA TGTGCCAGCAGTTTACTTCAGGGCTACACTGAAGCTTTCTTT.

This chain joins TRBV25-1 and TRBJ2-7, with 9 bases identical to TRBD1. The V gene end was trimmed by 5 bases and the J gene end by 1 base; junction bases not matched to a gene: 3. The germline CDR1 and CDR2 sequences are MGHDK and SYGVNS. The CDR3 length is 14 residues. CDR3 amino acids: CASSRDRDSYEQYF. The CDR3 DNA reads TGTGCCAGCAGTCGGGACAGGGATTCCTACGAGCAGTACTTC.

The chain combines TRBV6-5 with TRBJ2-7, with a possible D match to TRBD1 (6 bases). CDR3 length equals 13 residues. From germline, CDR1 is MNHEY and CDR2 SVGAGI. Trimming removed 5 bases from V and 4 bases from J, with 12 bases in between. CDR3 amino acids: CASSPGQSYEQYF. DNA for the CDR3: TGTGCCAGCAGTCCTGGACAGTCTTACGAGCAGTACTTC.

The chain employs TRBV6-6 and TRBJ1-3; 10 bases match TRBD1. The trim removed 6 bases at V and 1 base at J, leaving 3 bases unmatched. This CDR3 contains 15 residues. The germline V gene has CDR1 MNHNY and CDR2 SVGAGI (reference sequence). The DNA of the CDR3 is TGTGCCAGCAGCACGGGACAGGGGTCTGGAAACACCATATATTTT. It is translated as CASSTGQGSGNTIYF.

This chain uses TRBV7-9 with TRBJ2-1; D is unclear. This CDR3 has 14 amino acids. Germline CDR1 is SEHNR and CDR2 is FQNEAQ (reference sequence). The ends were cut back, 7 bases at V and 5 bases at J, with 15 bases in the middle. The DNA of the CDR3 is TGTGCCAGCATCCGAGAAGCTATCGACAATGAGCAGTTCTTC. Protein: CASIREAIDNEQFF.

The chain has TRBV6-6 and TRBJ1-2, with D maybe TRBD1 (5 bases). Germline assignment: CDR1 MNHNY and CDR2 SVGAGI (reference sequence). This CDR3 is 14 amino acids long. Trimming removed 2 bases at V and 3 bases at J, with 10 bases between. The CDR3 loop is CASSYDRTDYGYTF. Here the CDR3 DNA reads TGTGCCAGCAGTTACGACAGAACTGACTATGGCTACACCTTC.

This clone has a single count. The chain has TRBV27 and TRBJ2-5; 7 bases line up with TRBD1. With V trimmed by 4 bases and J by 8 bases, 13 bases remained unmatched. The CDR3 sequence is 15 residues long. In germline, CDR1 is MNHEY, CDR2 SMNVEV (reference sequence). CDR3 protein: CASSSADRASGTQYF. For the CDR3, the DNA is TGTGCCAGCAGTTCCGCAGACAGGGCCTCGGGAACCCAGTACTTC.

The genes are TRBV5-1 and TRBJ2-5; the match to TRBD2 covers 10 bases. The CDR3 runs 16 residues. With 2 bases clipped from V and 2 bases from J, the junction kept 6 bases outside the gene matches. Germline CDR1 reads SGHRS; CDR2 reads YFSETQ. The CDR3 bases are TGCGCCAGCAGCTTCCTAGCGGGAGCCTGGCAAGAGACCCAGTACTTC. It codes for CASSFLAGAWQETQYF.

The chain is built from TRBV7-2 and TRBJ1-5; 8 positions match TRBD1. The junction had 0 bases not matched to a gene; V was cut back by 1 base and J by 4 bases. CDR3 length equals 14 residues. CDR1 is SGHTA and CDR2 is FQGNSA in the germline V gene. The CDR3 is CASSLGQGNQPQHF. CDR3 in DNA: TGTGCCAGCAGCTTAGGACAGGGGAATCAGCCCCAGCATTTT.

V gene TRBV2 combines with J gene TRBJ2-5; 7 bases fit TRBD1. Looked up from germline, CDR1 is SNHLY and CDR2 is FYNNEI. The CDR3 runs to 15 residues. The J segment lost 5 bases and the V segment lost 6 bases, leaving 12 bases of the junction unmatched. CDR3 nucleotide sequence: TGTGCCAGCAGGGGGACGACGCAGGGACAGGAGACCCAGTACTTC. Its translation: CASRGTTQGQETQYF.

The CDR3 region is CASSAGLAPNEQFF. DNA for the CDR3: TGTGCCAGCAGCGCTGGGCTAGCGCCCAATGAGCAGTTCTTC. The rearrangement uses TRBV7-9 and TRBJ2-1, with a tentative D call TRBD2 (6 bases). The CDR3 is 14 amino acids. Germline V gene sequence: CDR1 SEHNR, CDR2 FQNEAQ (reference sequence). The germline V and J ends were trimmed by 5 bases and 6 bases, with 14 bases remaining between them.

V is TRBV7-8 and J is TRBJ2-1; 7 bases agree with TRBD1. The V gene end was trimmed by 4 bases and the J gene end by 5 bases; junction bases not matched to a gene: 2. The germline V gene encodes CDR1 SGHVS and CDR2 FQNEAQ. This CDR3 comprises 13 residues. DNA for the CDR3: TGTGCCAGCAGCTCAGGACAGGACAATGAGCAGTTCTTC. It is translated as CASSSGQDNEQFF.